This TCR beta chain was observed in a study of radiation and T cells in renal cell carcinoma. Study findings and constraints: Pretreatment tumor biopsies were lacking, so baseline clonotypes are unknown.

Sample time point: blood 2 weeks post-SBRT. Treatment of the sample: 15 Gy SBRT to primary tumor, nephrectomy 4 weeks later. About this clone itself: Its cognate antigen is unknown.

The CDR3 has 16 amino acids. The V segment lost 5 bases and the J segment 9 bases; nucleotides outside the gene matches: 14. Germline V gives CDR1 SGHVS, CDR2 FQNEAQ. This table comes from immunoSEQ multiplex PCR, and its TCRdb copy is limited to in-frame clones, with some not included. This table holds 100,000 to 150,000 clones, 65% to 85% found once. V gene TRBV7-8 combines with J gene TRBJ2-1; the match to TRBD2 covers 9 bases. This receptor was identified in a man aged 50-59 years with renal cell carcinoma. The specimen was blood, collected from a patient whose treatment included radiotherapy and nephrectomy. The CDR3 loop is CASSRTVAGEVAEQFF. CDR3 sequence (DNA): TGTGCCAGCAGCCGGACCGTAGCGGGAGAGGTGGCTGAGCAGTTCTTC.